A single sample gave rise to the 20 T cell receptor beta chains below, sequenced in a study of shared clonotypes between healthy human individuals. Only in-frame clones appear in the TCRdb table, and some are missing; sequencing was by immunoSEQ multiplex PCR. The table has about 2.2 million clones, 93% seen once. Naive CD8 cells, CD45RO-negative and positively selected for CCR7, excluded terminally differentiated effector memory CD45RA+ cells. The specimen sequenced was naive CD8+ T cells from PBMCs. These receptors all stem from a young man in good health. Some clones in this sample may be carry-over from other donors' samples.

This chain joins TRBV7-9 and TRBJ2-5, with D maybe TRBD1 (5 bases). The CDR3 is made up of 13 amino acids. Per the germline V gene, CDR1 is SEHNR and CDR2 is FQNEAQ (reference sequence). Trimming took 6 bases from V and 5 from J, leaving 13 bases between them. CDR3 region: CASSVLGRETQYF. The CDR3 DNA follows: TGTGCCAGCAGTGTATTGGGGCGGGAGACCCAGTACTTC.

This clone was observed a single time. DNA of the CDR3: TGTGCCAGCAGCCTGAGGGTTGCAGCAGCCTACGAGCAGTACTTC. Translation: CASSLRVAAAYEQYF. The chain has TRBV6-5 and TRBJ2-7, with D possibly TRBD2 on 5 matching bases. Germline V gene lookup returns CDR1 MNHEY and CDR2 SVGAGI. Trimming took off 6 bases at V and 2 bases at J, with 17 bases between the two ends. The CDR3 extends over 15 amino acids.

V usage is TRBV2 and J usage is TRBJ2-5; D gene unclear. V was cut by 3 bases and J by 5 bases, with 22 bases left in between. The germline V gene has CDR1 SNHLY and CDR2 FYNNEI. CDR3 length: 17 amino acids. CDR3 protein: CASSDFLVALLEETQYF. In nucleotides, the CDR3 is TGTGCCAGCAGTGATTTTTTGGTAGCCTTGTTGGAGGAGACCCAGTACTTC.

As for this clone: One end of the junction varies from germline; a read error may be responsible. The chain links TRBV4-1 to TRBJ2-5; maybe TRBD2 (5 bases). Germline V gene sequence: CDR1 MGHRA, CDR2 YSYEKL. CDR3 length: 16 residues. CDR3 in DNA: TGCGCCAGCAGCCAGGTTACCCGGGAAACCCAAGTGACCCAGTACTTC. It codes for CASSQVTRETQVTQYF.

The V call is TRBV6-5, the J call TRBJ2-7; 11 positions match TRBD2. After removal of 4 bases from V and 2 bases from J, the junction contained 4 bases not matched to a gene. This CDR3 has 15 residues. CDR1 is MNHEY, CDR2 SVGAGI, per germline. CDR3 sequence (DNA): TGTGCCAGCAGTTTGAGACTAGCGGGGCCCTACGAGCAGTACTTC. Its protein product is CASSLRLAGPYEQYF.

The chain uses TRBV5-1 and TRBJ1-1, with D tentatively TRBD1 (6 bases). V was cut by 4 bases and J by 4 bases, with 8 bases left in between. The CDR3 runs to 12 residues. Germline assignment: CDR1 SGHRS and CDR2 YFSETQ. The CDR3 DNA is TGCGCCAGCAGCCAAGGGGGCACTGAAGCTTTCTTT. Its protein product is CASSQGGTEAFF.

This clone was detected only once. CDR3 in amino acids: CASSLKFTRSRLDTQYF. The CDR3 DNA reads as TGTGCCAGCAGCTTAAAGTTCACTAGAAGCCGATTAGATACGCAGTATTTT. The J gene is TRBJ2-3, the V gene TRBV7-9; maybe TRBD2 (5 bases). The CDR3 sequence is 17 residues long. V was pared by 2 bases and J by 5 bases, with 20 bases between. Germline V lookup: CDR1 SEHNR, CDR2 FQNEAQ (reference sequence).

About this clone itself: Other DNA sequences in this sample translate to the same CDR3. CDR3 DNA sequence: TGTGCCAGTAGTATAAAGGAGAACTATGGCTACACCTTC. Translation: CASSIKENYGYTF. V usage is TRBV19 and J usage is TRBJ1-2; D remains ambiguous. The germline CDR1 and CDR2 sequences are LNHDA and SQIVND (reference sequence). V lost 2 bases and J 2 bases, leaving 6 bases between the germline ends. The CDR3 is 13 amino acids.

V and J are TRBV5-5 and TRBJ1-2; possible D gene TRBD1, 5 bases. This CDR3 region has 17 residues. V was cut by 0 bases and J by 0 bases, with 15 bases left in between. Germline V lookup: CDR1 SGHKS, CDR2 YYEKEE (reference sequence). In DNA, the CDR3 is TGTGCCAGCAGCTTGGAACAGGCCACCACACCTAACTATGGCTACACCTTC. It codes for CASSLEQATTPNYGYTF.

This clone was detected once. The CDR3 coding sequence is TGTGCCAGCAGTAGGTATGGCTACACCTTC. Its protein product is CASSRYGYTF. The gene calls are TRBV6-1 and TRBJ1-2; no clear D. Per the germline V gene, CDR1 is MNHNS and CDR2 is SASEGT. V gave up 5 bases and J gave up 5 bases, with 3 bases separating them. This CDR3 is 10 amino acids long.

The chain employs TRBV15 and TRBJ2-2; no clear D. Trimming left V 5 bases short and J 6 bases short, with 10 bases between. CDR3 size: 13 residues. In germline, CDR1 is LNHNV, CDR2 YYDKDF (reference sequence). The CDR3 nucleotides read TGTGCCACCAGCCGTTCTCGGGCCGGGGAGCTGTTTTTT. Translation: CATSRSRAGELFF. The complete variable domain, with remaining parts taken from reference TRBV15 and TRBJ2-2, reads DAMVIQNPRYQVTQFGKPVTLSCSQTLNHNVMYWYQQKSSQAPKLLFHYYDKDFNNEADTPDNFQSRRPNTSFCFLDIRSPGLGDTAMYLCATSRSRAGELFFGEGSRLTVL.

The chain combines TRBV5-6 with TRBJ2-3; 9 nucleotides agree with TRBD1. Per the germline V gene, CDR1 is SGHDT and CDR2 is YYEEEE. CDR3 length: 17 amino acids. Trimming cost V 3 bases and J 4 bases; bases outside gene matches: 12. The CDR3 sequence is CASSWTLGTGRSDTQYF. The CDR3 nucleotides are TGTGCCAGCAGCTGGACCTTGGGGACAGGGAGATCAGATACGCAGTATTTT.

In its sample, this clone was seen once. V and J are TRBV10-1 and TRBJ2-7; 8 bases align to TRBD2. Germline assignment: CDR1 WNHNN and CDR2 SYGVQD (reference sequence). The CDR3 spans 16 residues. The ends lost 6 bases at V and 2 bases at J; junction bases unmatched: 12. The CDR3 is CASSPQSGSYPYEQYF. The CDR3 DNA is TGCGCCAGCAGCCCCCAAAGCGGGAGCTATCCCTACGAGCAGTACTTC.

The CDR3 here is CSVVLIGIRLAGVVMRETQYF. The CDR3, as DNA: TGCAGCGTTGTATTAATTGGAATTAGACTAGCGGGAGTCGTCATGAGGGAGACCCAGTACTTC. V is TRBV29-1 and J is TRBJ2-5, with 12 bases fitting TRBD2. V dropped 4 bases and J dropped 5; count of bases not matched to a gene: 26. This CDR3 has 21 amino acids. Germline V gene lookup returns CDR1 SQVTM and CDR2 ANQGSEA.

The V call is TRBV4-2, the J call TRBJ1-1; D gene ambiguous. Germline V gives CDR1 LGHNA, CDR2 YNFKEQ. The CDR3 spans 15 residues. Trimming took 0 bases from V and 0 from J, leaving 8 bases between them. The DNA for the CDR3 is TGTGCCAGCAGCCAAGATTCTCATTTGAACACTGAAGCTTTCTTT. Its protein product is CASSQDSHLNTEAFF.

The chain employs TRBV4-3 and TRBJ1-5, with a tentative D call TRBD1 (6 bases). V was clipped by 0 bases and J by 9 bases, with 18 bases between them. Germline CDR1 and CDR2: LGHNA and YSLEER. The CDR3 runs to 16 residues. CDR3 sequence: CASSQDWGGPISPQHF. In DNA, the CDR3 is TGCGCCAGCAGCCAAGATTGGGGGGGCCCTATATCGCCCCAGCATTTT.

The V gene is TRBV7-3, the J gene TRBJ1-1, with TRBD1 matching 10 bases. The germline V gene encodes CDR1 SGHTA and CDR2 FQGTGA. The CDR3 loop spans 15 amino acids. J was trimmed by 5 bases and V by 4 bases; bases with no gene match: 7. The CDR3 DNA follows: TGTGCCAGCAGCTCGACAGGGGGCGGGATTACTGAAGCTTTCTTT. This sequence encodes CASSSTGGGITEAFF.

The rearrangement joins TRBV11-2 to TRBJ2-5; tentatively, D is TRBD2 (5 bases). CDR1 and CDR2 (germline): SGHAT, FQNNGV. V was trimmed by 1 base and J by 5 bases, leaving 11 bases between them. The CDR3 is made up of 14 amino acids. DNA of the CDR3: TGTGCCAGCAGCTTAGCGGGGTCGGGCGAGACCCAGTACTTC. Amino acids: CASSLAGSGETQYF.

The chain recombines TRBV19 with TRBJ2-7; D possibly corresponds to TRBD1 (6 bases). The CDR3 totals 14 residues. Germline V lookup: CDR1 LNHDA, CDR2 SQIVND (reference sequence). The V gene lost 7 bases and the J gene lost 2 bases, with 15 bases spanning the gap. CDR3 sequence reads: CASMSGTKPYEQYF. CDR3 nucleotides: TGTGCCAGTATGTCTGGGACAAAACCCTACGAGCAGTACTTC.

The V gene is TRBV7-6, the J gene TRBJ2-7, with TRBD1 matching 8 bases. The CDR3 totals 15 residues. Germline CDR1 SGHVS, CDR2 FNYEAQ. The trim removed 4 bases at V and 0 bases at J, leaving 5 bases unmatched. CDR3 DNA sequence: TGTGCCAGCAGCTCCCGGGACAGGAGCTCCTACGAGCAGTACTTC. Translated, it gives CASSSRDRSSYEQYF.